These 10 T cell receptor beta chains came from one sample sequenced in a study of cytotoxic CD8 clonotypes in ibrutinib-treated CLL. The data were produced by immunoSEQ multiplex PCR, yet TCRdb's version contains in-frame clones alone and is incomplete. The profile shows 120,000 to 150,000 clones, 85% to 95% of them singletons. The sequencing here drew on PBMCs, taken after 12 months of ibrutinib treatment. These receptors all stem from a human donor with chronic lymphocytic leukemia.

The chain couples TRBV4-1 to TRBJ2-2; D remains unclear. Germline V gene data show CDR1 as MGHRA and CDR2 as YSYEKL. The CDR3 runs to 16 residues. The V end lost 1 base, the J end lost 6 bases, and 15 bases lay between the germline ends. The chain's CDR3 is CASSQANLVVAGELFF. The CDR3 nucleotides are TGCGCCAGCAGCCAAGCTAACCTGGTGGTAGCCGGGGAGCTGTTTTTT.

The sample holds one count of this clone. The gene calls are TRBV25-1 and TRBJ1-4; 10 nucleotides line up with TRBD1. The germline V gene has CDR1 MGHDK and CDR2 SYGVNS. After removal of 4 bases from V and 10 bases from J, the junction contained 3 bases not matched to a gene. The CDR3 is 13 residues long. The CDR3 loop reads CASSGQGAGKLFF. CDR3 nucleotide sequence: TGTGCCAGCAGTGGACAGGGGGCGGGAAAACTGTTTTTT.

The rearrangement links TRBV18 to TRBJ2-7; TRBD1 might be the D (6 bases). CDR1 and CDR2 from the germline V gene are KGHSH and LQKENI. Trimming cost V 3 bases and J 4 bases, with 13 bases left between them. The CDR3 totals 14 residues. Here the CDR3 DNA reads TGTGCCAGCTCACCTCAGGGGTGGGGGTACGAGCAGTACTTC. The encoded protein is CASSPQGWGYEQYF.

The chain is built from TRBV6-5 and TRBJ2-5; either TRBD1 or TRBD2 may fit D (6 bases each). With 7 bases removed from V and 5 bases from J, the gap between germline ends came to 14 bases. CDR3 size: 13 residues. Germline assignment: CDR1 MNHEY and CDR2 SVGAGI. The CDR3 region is CASKQGGSETQYF. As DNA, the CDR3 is TGTGCCAGCAAACAAGGGGGGAGCGAGACCCAGTACTTC.

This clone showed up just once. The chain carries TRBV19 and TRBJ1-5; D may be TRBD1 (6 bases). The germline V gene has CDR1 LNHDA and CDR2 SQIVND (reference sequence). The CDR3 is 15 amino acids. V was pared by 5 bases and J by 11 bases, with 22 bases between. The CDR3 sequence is CASSEGGLARGTQHF. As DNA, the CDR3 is TGTGCCAGTAGTGAAGGGGGACTGGCGAGGGGGACCCAGCATTTT.

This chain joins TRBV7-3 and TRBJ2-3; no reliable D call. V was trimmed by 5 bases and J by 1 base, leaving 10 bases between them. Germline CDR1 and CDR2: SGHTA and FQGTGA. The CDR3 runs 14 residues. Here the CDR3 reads CASSHASGTDTQYF. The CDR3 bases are TGTGCCAGCAGCCACGCCTCCGGCACAGATACGCAGTATTTT.

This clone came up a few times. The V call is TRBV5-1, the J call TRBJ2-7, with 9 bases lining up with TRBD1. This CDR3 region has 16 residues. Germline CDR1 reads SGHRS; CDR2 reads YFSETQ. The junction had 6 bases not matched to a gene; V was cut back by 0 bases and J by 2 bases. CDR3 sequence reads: CASSLEGTGFAYEQYF. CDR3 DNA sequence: TGCGCCAGCAGCTTGGAGGGGACAGGGTTTGCCTACGAGCAGTACTTC.

CDR3 sequence: CASSFSAGVDFGQFF. The CDR3 DNA is TGTGCCAGCAGCTTCTCGGCGGGAGTAGACTTCGGGCAGTTCTTC. The rearrangement uses TRBV7-9 and TRBJ2-1, with 7 nucleotides matching TRBD2. J lost 12 bases, V lost 3 bases, and 14 bases had no gene match. Per the germline V gene, CDR1 is SEHNR and CDR2 is FQNEAQ (reference sequence). This CDR3 comprises 15 residues.

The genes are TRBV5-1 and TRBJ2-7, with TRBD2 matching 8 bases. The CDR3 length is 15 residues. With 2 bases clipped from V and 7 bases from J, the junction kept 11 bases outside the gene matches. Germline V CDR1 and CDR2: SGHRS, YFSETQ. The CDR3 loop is CASSFTGTRAEEQYF. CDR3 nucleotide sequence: TGCGCCAGCAGCTTTACCGGGACTAGGGCAGAGGAGCAGTACTTC.

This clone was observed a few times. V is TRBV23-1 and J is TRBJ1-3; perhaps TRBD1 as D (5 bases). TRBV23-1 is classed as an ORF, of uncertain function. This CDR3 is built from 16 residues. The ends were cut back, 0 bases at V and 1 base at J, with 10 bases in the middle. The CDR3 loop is CASSQSLGGSGNTIYF. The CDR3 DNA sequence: TGCGCCAGCAGTCAATCTTTGGGGGGTTCTGGAAACACCATATATTTT.